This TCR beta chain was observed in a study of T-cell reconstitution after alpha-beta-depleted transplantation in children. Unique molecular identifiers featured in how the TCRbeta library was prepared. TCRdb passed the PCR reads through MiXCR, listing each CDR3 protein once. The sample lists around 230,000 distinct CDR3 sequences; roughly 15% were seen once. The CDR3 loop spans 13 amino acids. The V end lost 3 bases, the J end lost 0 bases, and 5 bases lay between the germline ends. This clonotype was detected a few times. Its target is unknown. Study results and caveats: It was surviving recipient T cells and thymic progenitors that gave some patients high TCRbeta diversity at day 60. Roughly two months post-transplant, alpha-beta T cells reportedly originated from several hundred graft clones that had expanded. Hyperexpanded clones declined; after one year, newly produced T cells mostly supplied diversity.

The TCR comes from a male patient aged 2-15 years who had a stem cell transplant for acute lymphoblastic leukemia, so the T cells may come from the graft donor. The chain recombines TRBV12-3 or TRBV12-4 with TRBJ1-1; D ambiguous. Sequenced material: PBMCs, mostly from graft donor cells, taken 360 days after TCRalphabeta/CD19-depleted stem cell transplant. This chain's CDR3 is CASSLWMNTEAFF. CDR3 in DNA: TGTGCCAGCAGTTTGTGGATGAACACTGAAGCTTTCTTT.